One and the same sample provided the 10 T cell receptor beta chains below, sequenced in a study of a mutant IDH1 vaccine in newly diagnosed glioma. Their cognate antigens are unknown. Time point: week 47, end of study. What each vaccine dose contained was 300 ug of mutant IDH1 20-mer peptide, accompanied by topical imiquimod. Assay: immunoSEQ multiplex PCR; the TCRdb copy retains only in-frame clones and omits some. The sample carries about 35,000 clones, around nine tenths recorded once. Sequencing used PBMCs, obtained from a glioma patient whose treatment included an IDH1 peptide vaccine. The receptors here all came from a woman aged 25 to 45 with glioma.

The V gene is TRBV25-1, the J gene TRBJ2-2; D is ambiguous. The CDR3 is 10 amino acids. CDR1 is MGHDK and CDR2 is SYGVNS in the germline V gene. V dropped 7 bases and J dropped 7 bases, with 4 bases sitting between them. CDR3 sequence (DNA): TGTGCCAGCAAGGGCGGGGAGCTGTTTTTT. It yields the protein CASKGGELFF. The full variable domain, completed using reference TRBV25-1 and TRBJ2-2, is EADIYQTPRYLVIGTGKKITLECSQTMGHDKMYWYQQDPGMELHLIHYSYGVNSTEKGDLSSESTVSRIRTEHFPLTLESARPSHTSQYLCASKGGELFFGEGSRLTVL.

J is TRBJ1-1 and V is TRBV4-2, with D uncertain. V gave up 1 base and J gave up 4 bases, with 13 bases separating them. Looked up from germline, CDR1 is LGHNA and CDR2 is YNFKEQ. The CDR3 sequence is 15 residues long. The CDR3 loop is CASSQGRWEGTEAFF. The CDR3 DNA is TGTGCCAGCAGCCAAGGAAGGTGGGAAGGCACTGAAGCTTTCTTT.

This chain connects TRBV2 to TRBJ1-2; 7 positions agree with TRBD1. The CDR3 has 12 residues. Germline V gene data show CDR1 as SNHLY and CDR2 as FYNNEI. After removal of 7 bases from V and 4 bases from J, the junction contained 3 bases not matched to a gene. The CDR3 nucleotides read TGTGCCAGCACCAGGGGGGGCTATGGCTACACCTTC. Residues: CASTRGGYGYTF.

The chain uses TRBV6-5 and TRBJ2-7; D unresolved. V was pared by 6 bases and J by 8 bases, with 17 bases between. CDR1 and CDR2 (germline): MNHEY, SVGAGI. CDR3 length equals 13 residues. The CDR3 spells CASRTPSQGKQYF. The CDR3 coding sequence is TGTGCCAGCAGAACCCCCTCCCAAGGGAAGCAGTACTTC.

V is TRBV29-1 and J is TRBJ2-5; 7 bases agree with TRBD2. This CDR3 is 13 amino acids long. Germline V gene data show CDR1 as SQVTM and CDR2 as ANQGSEA. J was trimmed by 5 bases and V by 2 bases; bases with no gene match: 5. Here the CDR3 DNA reads TGCAGCGTTGAACGGGGGGTGAGGGAGACCCAGTACTTC. It translates to CSVERGVRETQYF.

This rearrangement joins TRBV6-5 to TRBJ2-5, with D perhaps matching TRBD1 (5 bases). The CDR3 has 14 residues. Germline lookup yields CDR1 MNHEY and CDR2 SVGAGI. Trimming took 3 bases from V and 4 from J, leaving 12 bases between them. CDR3 sequence (DNA): TGTGCCAGCAGTTATACGACAGCCCCAGAGACCCAGTACTTC. Its translation is CASSYTTAPETQYF.

This clone has only one observation. The chain carries TRBV29-1 and TRBJ2-4; a possible D gene is TRBD2 (5 bases). Trimming pared 3 bases from V and 4 bases from J, leaving 19 bases between. The CDR3 is 16 residues long. In germline, CDR1 is SQVTM, CDR2 ANQGSEA. The CDR3 loop reads CSVDLRGRGGKNIQYF. CDR3 coding DNA: TGCAGCGTTGATCTCCGGGGTCGAGGTGGGAAAAACATTCAGTACTTC. Together with reference TRBV29-1 and TRBJ2-4, the CDR3 gives the full variable domain: SAVISQKPSRDICQRGTSLTIQCQVDSQVTMMFWYRQQPGQSLTLIATANQGSEATYESGFVIDKFPISRPNLTFSTLTVSNMSPEDSSIYLCSVDLRGRGGKNIQYFGAGTRLSVL.

The chain joins TRBV5-1 to TRBJ1-3; D gene unclear. The CDR3 runs 13 residues. CDR1 is SGHRS, CDR2 YFSETQ, per germline. V lost 1 base and J lost 8, with 10 bases in between. As DNA, the CDR3 is TGCGCCAGCAGCTTGCCCCCGGCGGACACCATATATTTT. Its protein product is CASSLPPADTIYF.

The J gene is TRBJ1-1, the V gene TRBV10-1, with TRBD1 matching 11 bases. Germline V gene data show CDR1 as WNHNN and CDR2 as SYGVQD (reference sequence). The CDR3 sequence is 16 residues long. V dropped 5 bases and J dropped 5; count of bases not matched to a gene: 10. CDR3 protein: CASSPLRGQGGTEAFF. The DNA for the CDR3 is TGCGCCAGCAGTCCCCTCAGGGGACAGGGGGGAACTGAAGCTTTCTTT.

The V call is TRBV27, the J call TRBJ2-1, with 7 bases that match TRBD2. The CDR3 contains 15 residues. CDR1 and CDR2 from the germline V gene are MNHEY and SMNVEV (reference sequence). The J segment lost 7 bases and the V segment lost 1 base, leaving 7 bases of the junction unmatched. The chain's CDR3 is CASSLWGGDGNEQFF. For the CDR3, the DNA is TGTGCCAGCAGTTTATGGGGGGGGGATGGGAATGAGCAGTTCTTC.